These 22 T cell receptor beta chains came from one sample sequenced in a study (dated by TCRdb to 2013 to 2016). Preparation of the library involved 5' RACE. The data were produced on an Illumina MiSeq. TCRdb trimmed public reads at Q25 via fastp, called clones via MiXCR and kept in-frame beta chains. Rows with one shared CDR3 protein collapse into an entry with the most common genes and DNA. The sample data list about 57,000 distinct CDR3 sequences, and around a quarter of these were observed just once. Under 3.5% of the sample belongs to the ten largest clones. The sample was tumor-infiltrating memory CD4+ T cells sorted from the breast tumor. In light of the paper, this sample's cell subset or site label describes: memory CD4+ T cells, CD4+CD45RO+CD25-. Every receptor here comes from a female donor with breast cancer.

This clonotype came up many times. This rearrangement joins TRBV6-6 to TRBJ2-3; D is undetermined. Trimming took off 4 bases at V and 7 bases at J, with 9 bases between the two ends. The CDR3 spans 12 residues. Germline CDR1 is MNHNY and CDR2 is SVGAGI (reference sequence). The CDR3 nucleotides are TGTGCCAGCAGTTCCGGGTTCAATACGCAGTATTTT. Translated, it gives CASSSGFNTQYF.

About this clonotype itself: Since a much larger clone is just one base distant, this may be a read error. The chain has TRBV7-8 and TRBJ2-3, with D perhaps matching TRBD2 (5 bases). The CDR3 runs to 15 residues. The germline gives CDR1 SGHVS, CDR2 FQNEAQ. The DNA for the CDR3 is TGTGCCCGCAGCTCCCAACGCGGGCGCGGAGATACGCAGTATTTT. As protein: CARSSQRGRGDTQYF.

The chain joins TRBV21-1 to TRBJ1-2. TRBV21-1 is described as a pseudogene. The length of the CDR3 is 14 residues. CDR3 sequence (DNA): TGTGCCAGCAGTAAGGGTTCAGGCGACTATGGCTACACCTTC. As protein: CASSKGSGDYGYTF.

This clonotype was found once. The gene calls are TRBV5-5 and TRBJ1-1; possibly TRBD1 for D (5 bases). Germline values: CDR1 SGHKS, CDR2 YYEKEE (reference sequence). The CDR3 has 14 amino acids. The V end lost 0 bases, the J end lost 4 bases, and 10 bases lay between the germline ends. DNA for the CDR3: TGTGCCAGCAGCTTGGTCGCAGGGATCACTGAAGCTTTCTTT. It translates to CASSLVAGITEAFF.

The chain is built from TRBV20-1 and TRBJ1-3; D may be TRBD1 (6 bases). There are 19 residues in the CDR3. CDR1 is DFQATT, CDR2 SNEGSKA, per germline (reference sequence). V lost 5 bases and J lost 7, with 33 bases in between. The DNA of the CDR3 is TGCAGTGCTGGCCGAATTGAAAATGACGGGGGGCTCCCCGAGAACACCATATATTTT. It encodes CSAGRIENDGGLPENTIYF.

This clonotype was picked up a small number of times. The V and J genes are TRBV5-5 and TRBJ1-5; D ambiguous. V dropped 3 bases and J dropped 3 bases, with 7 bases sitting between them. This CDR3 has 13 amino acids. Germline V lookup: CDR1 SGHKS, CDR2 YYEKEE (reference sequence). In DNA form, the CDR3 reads TGTGCCAGCAGCTCCTTACTCAATCAGCCCCAGCATTTT. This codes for CASSSLLNQPQHF.

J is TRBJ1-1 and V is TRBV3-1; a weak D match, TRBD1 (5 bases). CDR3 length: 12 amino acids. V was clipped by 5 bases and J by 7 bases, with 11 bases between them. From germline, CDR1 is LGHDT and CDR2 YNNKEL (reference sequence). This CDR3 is CASSTKGLEAFF. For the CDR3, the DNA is TGTGCCAGCAGCACGAAGGGACTTGAAGCTTTCTTT. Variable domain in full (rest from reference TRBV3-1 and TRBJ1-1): DTAVSQTPKYLVTQMGNDKSIKCEQNLGHDTMYWYKQDSKKFLKIMFSYNNKELIINETVPNRFSPKSPDKAHLNLHINSLELGDSAVYFCASSTKGLEAFFGQGTRLTVV.

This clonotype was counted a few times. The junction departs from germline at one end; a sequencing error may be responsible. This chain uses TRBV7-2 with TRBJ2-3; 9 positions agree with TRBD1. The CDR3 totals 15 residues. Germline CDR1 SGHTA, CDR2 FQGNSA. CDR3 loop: CACSRTGEVGDTQYF. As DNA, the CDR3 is TGTGCCTGCAGCCGGACAGGGGAGGTTGGGGATACGCAGTATTTT.

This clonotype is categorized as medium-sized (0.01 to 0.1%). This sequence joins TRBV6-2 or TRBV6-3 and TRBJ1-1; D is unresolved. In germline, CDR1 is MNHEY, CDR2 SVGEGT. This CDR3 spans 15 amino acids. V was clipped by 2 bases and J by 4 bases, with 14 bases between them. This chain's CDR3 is CASSYPASVGTEAFF. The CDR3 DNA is TGTGCCAGCAGTTACCCAGCCTCCGTCGGCACTGAAGCTTTCTTT.

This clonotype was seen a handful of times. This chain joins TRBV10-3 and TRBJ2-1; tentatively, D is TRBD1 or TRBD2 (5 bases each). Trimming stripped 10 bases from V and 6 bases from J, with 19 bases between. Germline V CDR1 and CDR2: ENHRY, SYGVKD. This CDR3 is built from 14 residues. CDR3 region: CASEGTNLVNEQFF. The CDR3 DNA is TGTGCCAGCGAGGGGACCAACCTCGTCAATGAGCAGTTCTTC.

The DNA of the CDR3 is TGCGCCAGCAGCTTGTTGAGCAGCACAGATACGCAGTATTTT. This sequence encodes CASSLLSSTDTQYF. The chain carries TRBV5-1 and TRBJ2-3; D not certain. The germline V gene encodes CDR1 SGHRS and CDR2 YFSETQ. V was clipped by 1 base and J by 0 bases, with 6 bases between them. The CDR3 has 14 residues.

This CDR3 is CASSLSRAYEQYF. The CDR3 coding sequence is TGTGCCAGCAGTTTATCACGGGCGTACGAGCAGTACTTC. The gene calls are TRBV6-5 and TRBJ2-7; D not resolved. Per germline, CDR1 MNHEY and CDR2 SVGAGI. Trimming took off 4 bases at V and 4 bases at J, with 11 bases between the two ends. There are 13 residues in the CDR3.

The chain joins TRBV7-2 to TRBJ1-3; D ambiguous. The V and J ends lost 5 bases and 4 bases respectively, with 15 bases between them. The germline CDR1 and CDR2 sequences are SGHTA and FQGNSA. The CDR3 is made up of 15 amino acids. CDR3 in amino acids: CASSLGGPVGNTIYF. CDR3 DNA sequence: TGTGCCAGCAGCCTAGGAGGGCCAGTCGGAAACACCATATATTTT.

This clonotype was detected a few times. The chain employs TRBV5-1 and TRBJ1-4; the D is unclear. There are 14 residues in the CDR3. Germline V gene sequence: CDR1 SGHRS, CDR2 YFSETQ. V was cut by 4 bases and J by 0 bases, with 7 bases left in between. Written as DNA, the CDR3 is TGCGCCAGCAGCCGGGGTGCAACTAATGAAAAACTGTTTTTT. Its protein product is CASSRGATNEKLFF.

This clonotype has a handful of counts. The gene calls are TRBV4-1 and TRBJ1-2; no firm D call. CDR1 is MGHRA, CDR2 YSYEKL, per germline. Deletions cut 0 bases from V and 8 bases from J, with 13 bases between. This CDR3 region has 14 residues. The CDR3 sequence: CASSQDRAVRGYTF. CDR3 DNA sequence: TGCGCCAGCAGCCAAGATAGGGCGGTCCGAGGCTACACCTTC.

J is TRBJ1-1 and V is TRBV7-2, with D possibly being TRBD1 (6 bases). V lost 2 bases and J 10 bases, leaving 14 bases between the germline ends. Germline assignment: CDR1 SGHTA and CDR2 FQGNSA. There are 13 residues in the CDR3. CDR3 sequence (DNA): TGTGCCAGCAGCTTATATCTGGGGGCGGGAGCTTTCTTT. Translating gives CASSLYLGAGAFF.

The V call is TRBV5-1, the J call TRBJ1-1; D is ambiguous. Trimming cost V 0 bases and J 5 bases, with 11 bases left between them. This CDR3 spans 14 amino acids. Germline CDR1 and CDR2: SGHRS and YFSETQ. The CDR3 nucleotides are TGCGCCAGCAGCTTGGTAGGGTGGGGAACTGAAGCTTTCTTT. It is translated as CASSLVGWGTEAFF.

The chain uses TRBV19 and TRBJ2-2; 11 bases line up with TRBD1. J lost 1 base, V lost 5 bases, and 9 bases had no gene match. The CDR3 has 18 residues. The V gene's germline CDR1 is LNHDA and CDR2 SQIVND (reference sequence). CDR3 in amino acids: CASSLWTGGAWNTGELFF. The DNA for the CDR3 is TGTGCCAGTAGTCTCTGGACAGGGGGCGCTTGGAACACCGGGGAGCTGTTTTTT.

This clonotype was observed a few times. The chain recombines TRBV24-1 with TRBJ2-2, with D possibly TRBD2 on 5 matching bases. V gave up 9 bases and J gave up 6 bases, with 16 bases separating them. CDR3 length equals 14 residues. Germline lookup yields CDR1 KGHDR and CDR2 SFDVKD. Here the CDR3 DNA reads TGTGCCACCGCGGGCTCCCCCATTGCCGGGGAGCTGTTTTTT. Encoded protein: CATAGSPIAGELFF.

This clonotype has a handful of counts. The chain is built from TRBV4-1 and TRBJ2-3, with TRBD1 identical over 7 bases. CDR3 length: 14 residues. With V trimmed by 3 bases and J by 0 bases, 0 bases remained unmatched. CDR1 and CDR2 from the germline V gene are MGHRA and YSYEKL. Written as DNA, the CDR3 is TGCGCCAGCAGCCAGACAGGGAGCACAGATACGCAGTATTTT. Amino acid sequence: CASSQTGSTDTQYF.

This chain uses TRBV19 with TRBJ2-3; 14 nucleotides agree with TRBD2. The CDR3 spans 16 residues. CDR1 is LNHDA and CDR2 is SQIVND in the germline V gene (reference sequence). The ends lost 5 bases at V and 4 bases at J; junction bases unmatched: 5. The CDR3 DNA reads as TGTGCCAGTAGTCCGCGACTAGCGGGAGGGCCAGATACGCAGTATTTT. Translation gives CASSPRLAGGPDTQYF.

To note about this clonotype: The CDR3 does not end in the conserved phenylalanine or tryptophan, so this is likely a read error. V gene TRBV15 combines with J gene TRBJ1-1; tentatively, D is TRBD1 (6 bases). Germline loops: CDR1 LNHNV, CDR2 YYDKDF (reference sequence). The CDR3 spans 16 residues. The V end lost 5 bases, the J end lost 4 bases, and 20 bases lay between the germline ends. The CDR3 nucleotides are TGTGCCACCAGCCAAGGACAGATGGGTATGGGCACTGAAGCTTTCCTT. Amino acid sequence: CATSQGQMGMGTEAFL.